Below, 25 T cell receptor beta chains from the same sample are listed, as sequenced in a study of tumor-infiltrating lymphocytes in primary liver carcinoma. RNA and DNA were co-extracted from about 20-30 mg of unsorted bulk tissue. Researchers generated TCR beta cDNA from roughly 500 ng of total RNA, relying on a constant-region primer. It was through three nested multiplex PCR rounds of slightly modified ARM-PCR that TCR beta libraries arose. For approximately 10 cycles apiece, the opening two PCR rounds ran with TRBV1-TRBV30 forward primers and a C-beta reverse primer. TCRdb called the multiplex PCR reads again in MiXCR, with one record for every CDR3 protein. The repertoire includes about 190,000 distinct CDR3 sequences, around four fifths of them detected once, and 15% to 20% sits in the top ten. The source material was tumor tissue from primary liver carcinoma. These receptors all come from a man aged 35 to 55 with primary liver carcinoma and hepatitis B virus infection.

Worth noting for this clonotype: Just one base apart from a much larger clone, this may be a read error. The chain joins TRBV21-1 to TRBJ2-7. TRBV21-1 is a pseudogene segment. The CDR3 sequence is 10 residues long. CDR3 coding DNA: TGTGCCAGCAGCATAGTTGGAGTGTACTTC. As protein: CASSIVGVYF.

A note on this clonotype: Without the conserved terminal phenylalanine or tryptophan, this CDR3 likely stems from a read error. This chain uses TRBV11-3 with TRBJ2-3; 9 bases align to TRBD1. CDR3 length equals 17 residues. Germline-derived CDR1 and CDR2 are SGHNT and YENEEA. CDR3: CASSPGTGYGTTDMQYV. DNA for the CDR3: TGCGCCAGCAGTCCCGGGACAGGGTATGGGACGACAGATATGCAGTATGTT.

Worth noting for this clonotype: The junction and the germline gene differ at one end; a read error may be behind it. The J gene is TRBJ2-1, the V gene TRBV14, with 8 bases that match TRBD2. There are 16 residues in the CDR3. Germline V gene data show CDR1 as SGHDN and CDR2 as FVKESK. The CDR3 loop is CASIAVAGWVNNEHFF. Written as DNA, the CDR3 is TGTGCCAGCATTGCCGTAGCGGGATGGGTAAACAATGAGCACTTCTTT.

This clonotype was observed once. This chain connects TRBV11-2 to TRBJ1-1; possibly TRBD1 for D (5 bases). CDR3 length equals 14 residues. V gave up 6 bases and J gave up 3 bases, with 14 bases separating them. Germline V gene data show CDR1 as SGHAT and CDR2 as FQNNGV. CDR3 DNA: TGTGCCAGCAGTTTCTTGGCGGGGCACACTGAAGCTTTCTTT. Protein: CASSFLAGHTEAFF. Full variable domain (rest looked up from reference TRBV11-2 and TRBJ1-1): EAGVAQSPRYKIIEKRQSVAFWCNPISGHATLYWYQQILGQGPKLLIQFQNNGVVDDSQLPKDRFSAERLKGVDSTLKIQPAKLEDSAVYLCASSFLAGHTEAFFGQGTRLTVV.

On this clonotype: At one end, the junction sequence differs from germline, possibly due to a read error. The J gene is TRBJ1-5, the V gene TRBV6-1; TRBD1 matches at 7 bases. This CDR3 has 14 amino acids. Germline lookup yields CDR1 MNHNS and CDR2 SASEGT. The CDR3 sequence: CVSCEGGGNQPQHF. CDR3 sequence (DNA): TGTGTCAGCTGTGAAGGGGGCGGCAATCAGCCCCAGCATTTT.

The table lists this clonotype with a count of one. It is likely a read error, because the conserved phenylalanine at the end of the CDR3 is missing. Because the CDR3's place on the DNA is in doubt, the DNA is left out and the CDR3 is given as listed by TCRdb. V is TRBV29-1 and J is TRBJ2-3; the table's D gene call, TRBD2, was not cross checked with the DNA. The CDR3 comprises 13 residues, both ends counted. Germline CDR1 and CDR2: SQVTM and ANQGSEA. The CDR3 here is CSVRGLRTDTEYL.

The rearrangement uses TRBV5-1 and TRBJ2-3; 8 bases are shared with TRBD1. Germline CDR1 and CDR2: SGHRS and YFSETQ. The CDR3 runs to 15 residues. V shed 6 bases, J shed 6 bases, and the junction held 12 bases outside the gene matches. The CDR3 DNA reads as TGCGCCAGCAACCTACAGGGGGAGCGTAGCGATACGCAGTATTTT. Protein: CASNLQGERSDTQYF.

This clonotype is a singleton in its sample. This rearrangement joins TRBV5-1 to TRBJ2-3, with D unclear. Looked up from germline, CDR1 is SGHRS and CDR2 is YFSETQ. V lost 5 bases to trimming and J lost 0 bases, with 16 bases between them. This CDR3 is built from 16 residues. The CDR3 nucleotides are TGCGCCAGCAGATTGAACTGCCGTGCTAGCACAGATACGCAGTATTTT. It codes for CASRLNCRASTDTQYF. The entire variable domain, with the rest obtained from reference TRBV5-1 and TRBJ2-3, is as follows: KAGVTQTPRYLIKTRGQQVTLSCSPISGHRSVSWYQQTPGQGLQFLFEYFSETQRNKGNFPGRFSGRQFSNSRSEMNVSTLELGDSALYLCASRLNCRASTDTQYFGPGTRLTVL.

Turning to this clonotype: Relative to the germline gene, one junction end is altered; a read error may explain this. The rearrangement joins TRBV11-2 to TRBJ2-1, with 8 bases identical to TRBD1. The CDR3 spans 12 residues. The germline CDR1 and CDR2 sequences are SGHAT and FQNNGV. The CDR3 DNA reads TGCTCCAGCAGCTACGCGACAGGGGAGAAATTCTTC. Its translation: CSSSYATGEKFF.

This clonotype appeared a single time. The chain's CDR3 is CASSDSAGRTHTQYF. CDR3 coding DNA: TGTGCCAGCAGTGACTCCGCGGGCAGGACACATACGCAGTATTTT. The chain is built from TRBV6-4 and TRBJ2-3; D may correspond to TRBD1 or TRBD2 (5 bases each). The length of the CDR3 is 15 residues. Germline loops: CDR1 MRHNA, CDR2 SNTAGT. Trimming took off 0 bases at V and 7 bases at J, with 14 bases between the two ends.

Only one count was recorded for this clonotype. Germline is not matched at one junction end, which may reflect a read error. The chain has TRBV11-1 and TRBJ2-4, with D perhaps given as TRBD1 or TRBD2 (5 bases each). The length of the CDR3 is 17 residues. Looked up from germline, CDR1 is SGHAT and CDR2 is FQDESV (reference sequence). This chain's CDR3 is CASSFPGINRIKKIQYF. The CDR3 region has the DNA TGTGCCAGCAGCTTTCCCGGGATTAACAGGATCAAAAAAATTCAGTACTTC.

Turning to this clonotype: A read error may be the cause here, since a much bigger clone is one base away. The rearrangement joins TRBV28 to TRBJ2-3; D is tentatively TRBD1 or TRBD2 (5 bases each). Germline V gene sequence: CDR1 MDHEN, CDR2 SYDVKM. This CDR3 is 17 amino acids long. The CDR3 DNA sequence: TGTGCCAGCAGTTTCCAGGGAAAGGGTGCGGGCACAGATACGCACTATTTT. Its translation is CASSFQGKGAGTDTHYF.

For this clonotype: The junction and the germline gene differ at one end; a read error may be behind it. The V gene is TRBV11-2, the J gene TRBJ2-7; TRBD1 is a possible D gene (6 bases). The CDR3 contains 15 residues. The germline V gene encodes CDR1 SGHAT and CDR2 FQNNGV. The CDR3 loop reads CASSLRWSGENEQYF. CDR3 sequence (DNA): TGTGCCAGCAGCTTACGGTGGTCAGGGGAAAACGAGCAGTACTTT.

CDR3: CASSETGVRTNAFF. Here the CDR3 DNA reads TGTGCCAGCAGTGAGACAGGGGTAAGGACTAATGCTTTCTTT. The chain couples TRBV6-6 to TRBJ1-1; 8 nucleotides line up with TRBD1. Per the germline V gene, CDR1 is MNHNY and CDR2 is SVGAGI (reference sequence). The CDR3 runs to 14 residues. Trimming at V came to 5 bases and at J to 11 bases, leaving 13 bases not matched to a gene.

For this clonotype: A read error may account for a junction end that differs from germline. The chain employs TRBV11-2 and TRBJ2-4; D unresolved. CDR3 size: 15 residues. Germline V gives CDR1 SGHAT, CDR2 FQNNGV. In nucleotides, the CDR3 is TGCGCCAGCACCAGTTCGGCGGTAGCCAAAAACACTCAGTACTTC. Protein sequence: CASTSSAVAKNTQYF.

This clonotype was seen once. The CDR3 nucleotides read TGTGCCTGGAGTAAACGGGTGGTAACCAAAAACATTCAGTACTTC. It yields the protein CAWSKRVVTKNIQYF. V and J are TRBV30 and TRBJ2-4; D is unclear. CDR1 and CDR2 from the germline V gene are GTSNPN and SVGIG (reference sequence). The CDR3 is made up of 15 amino acids. Trimming removed 2 bases from V and 2 bases from J, with 13 bases in between.

On this clonotype itself: Lacking the conserved final phenylalanine or tryptophan, this CDR3 likely reflects a read error. The rearrangement uses TRBV29-1 and TRBJ2-3; 10 bases fit TRBD1. Germline values: CDR1 SQVTM, CDR2 ANQGSEA. This CDR3 comprises 14 residues. For the CDR3, the DNA is TGCAGTGTTTCCGGGACAGGGGCGTTAGATACGCAGTATCTT. Translation: CSVSGTGALDTQYL.

J is TRBJ2-3 and V is TRBV11-1; no reliable D call. The J call is doubtful: the DNA matches TRBJ1-5 better. Germline V gene sequence: CDR1 SGHAT, CDR2 FQDESV (reference sequence). The CDR3 runs to 14 residues. The CDR3 loop is CASSFGTSTDTQHF. In nucleotides, the CDR3 is TGTGCCAGCAGTTTTGGAACTAGTACAGATACGCAGCATTTT.

A single count supports this clonotype. The chain carries TRBV11-3 and TRBJ2-7; D is perhaps TRBD1 (5 bases). The CDR3 is made up of 14 amino acids. The germline CDR1 and CDR2 sequences are SGHNT and YENEEA. The CDR3 DNA is TGTGTCAACAGCCCTGGAAAAGGGGAATACGAGCAGTACTTC. Encoded protein: CVNSPGKGEYEQYF.

Concerning this clonotype: The germline gene is not matched at one end of the junction; a read error may be the cause. This chain connects TRBV6-5 to TRBJ1-2, with 7 bases lining up with TRBD1. Germline loops: CDR1 MNHEY, CDR2 SVGAGI. This CDR3 is 12 amino acids long. The CDR3 DNA reads as TGTCCCAGCAGTTACAGGGGACATGGCTACACCTTC. Amino acids: CPSSYRGHGYTF.

This sequence joins TRBV7-8 and TRBJ1-3; the D gene is possibly TRBD1 (6 bases). The germline V gene encodes CDR1 SGHVS and CDR2 FQNEAQ. V was pared by 9 bases and J by 4 bases, with 22 bases between. The CDR3 spans 16 residues. The CDR3 loop is CASSERGAPKGNTIYF. The DNA of the CDR3 is TGTGCCAGTAGCGAACGGGGGGCTCCGAAAGGAAACACCATATATTTT.

As to this clonotype: At one end, the junction sequence differs from germline, possibly due to a read error. The CDR3 coding sequence is TGTGCCAGCAGCTTAAATCATCAGGGTAAGGACACCGGGGAGTTGTTTTTT. Translating it yields CASSLNHQGKDTGELFF. The chain couples TRBV11-2 to TRBJ2-2; D possibly uses TRBD1 or TRBD2 (5 bases each). This CDR3 has 17 residues. Germline assignment: CDR1 SGHAT and CDR2 FQNNGV.

As to this clonotype: Germline and junction disagree at one end, which may indicate a read error. The chain is built from TRBV10-3 and TRBJ2-1; D is tentatively TRBD1 or TRBD2 (6 bases each). The CDR3 is 17 amino acids. Germline values: CDR1 ENHRY, CDR2 SYGVKD. CDR3 in amino acids: CAISESAEGDSHNEQFF. CDR3 sequence (DNA): TGTGCAATCAGTGAGTCGGCCGAGGGGGACTCTCACAATGAGCAGTTCTTC.

Note on this clonotype: One end of the junction varies from germline; a read error may be responsible. This chain uses TRBV7-9 with TRBJ2-2; 7 nucleotides align to TRBD1. Germline-derived CDR1 and CDR2 are SEHNR and FQNEAQ (reference sequence). The CDR3 contains 15 residues. The CDR3 region has the DNA TGTGCCAGCAGCCGTGACAGGGAGAACAAAGGGGGGCTGTTTTTT. Its protein product is CASSRDRENKGGLFF. The full variable domain, in which reference TRBV7-9 and TRBJ2-2 provide the parts outside the CDR3, is DTGVSQNPRHKITKRGQNVTFRCDPISEHNRLYWYRQTLGQGPEFLTYFQNEAQLEKSRLLSDRFSAERPKGSFSTLEIQRTEQGDSAMYLCASSRDRENKGGLFFGEGSRLTVL.

This clonotype turned up a few times. This sequence joins TRBV29-1 and TRBJ1-1; D remains unclear. CDR3 length equals 14 residues. V was trimmed by 5 bases and J by 5 bases, leaving 18 bases between them. Looked up from germline, CDR1 is SQVTM and CDR2 is ANQGSEA. In nucleotides, the CDR3 is TGCAGCGTTAATTCGGCTGGGAGTTATACTGAAGCTTTCTTT. It specifies CSVNSAGSYTEAFF.